One and the same sample provided the 20 T cell receptor beta chains below, sequenced in a study of cytomegalovirus exposure and HLA in healthy donors. The PCR made use of 60 Vbeta and 13 Jbeta primers. The data were produced by immunoSEQ multiplex PCR, yet TCRdb's version contains in-frame clones alone and is incomplete. The sample consists of roughly 150,000 clones, roughly 74% of them appearing once. The sample was PBMCs. All receptors come from a man aged 18 to 35 in good health and CMV-seropositive.

This chain uses TRBV13 with TRBJ2-3; no clear D gene. Trimming cost V 0 bases and J 0 bases, with 19 bases left between them. The CDR3 loop spans 19 amino acids. Germline V lookup: CDR1 PRHDT, CDR2 FYEKMQ (reference sequence). The CDR3 region has the DNA TGTGCCAGCAGCTTAGGCAACCCCTATTCGGGTGCTAGCACAGATACGCAGTATTTT. It is translated as CASSLGNPYSGASTDTQYF.

The V gene is TRBV2, the J gene TRBJ2-3; 11 bases fit TRBD2. Per the germline V gene, CDR1 is SNHLY and CDR2 is FYNNEI. CDR3 size: 16 residues. Trimming took 6 bases from V and 5 from J; bases not matched to a gene: 10. CDR3 sequence reads: CASSSTLAGALDTQYF. The CDR3 DNA reads as TGTGCCAGCAGCTCCACACTAGCGGGAGCCTTAGATACGCAGTATTTT. Complete variable domain (other parts from reference TRBV2 and TRBJ2-3): EPEVTQTPSHQVTQMGQEVILRCVPISNHLYFYWYRQILGQKVEFLVSFYNNEISEKSEIFDDQFSVERPDGSNFTLKIRSTKLEDSAMYFCASSSTLAGALDTQYFGPGTRLTVL.

The chain couples TRBV9 to TRBJ2-7, with TRBD1 matching over 8 bases. Germline trimming cut 0 bases from V and 6 bases from J; bases unmatched to any gene: 5. CDR1 is SGDLS and CDR2 is YYNGEE in the germline V gene. The CDR3 has 14 amino acids. CDR3 sequence reads: CASSVAPDRGEQYF. DNA for the CDR3: TGTGCCAGCAGCGTAGCTCCCGACAGGGGCGAGCAGTACTTC.

The table lists this clone with a few counts. The chain recombines TRBV6-4 with TRBJ2-7; 10 bases are shared with TRBD2. CDR3 length: 16 amino acids. Germline V gene sequence: CDR1 MRHNA, CDR2 SNTAGT. The ends lost 0 bases at V and 5 bases at J; junction bases unmatched: 7. The CDR3 here is CASSDSGLAPTHEQYF. The CDR3 DNA follows: TGTGCCAGCAGTGACTCGGGACTAGCGCCAACCCACGAGCAGTACTTC.

The rearrangement uses TRBV7-9 and TRBJ1-4, with TRBD1 matching over 7 bases. The germline V gene encodes CDR1 SEHNR and CDR2 FQNEAQ (reference sequence). V lost 5 bases, J lost 7 bases, and 7 bases stayed unmatched. The length of the CDR3 is 14 residues. CDR3 amino acids: CASSKGGVIEKLFF. The CDR3 nucleotides read TGTGCCAGCAGCAAAGGGGGCGTGATTGAAAAACTGTTTTTT.

This clone has just a few counts. The chain recombines TRBV27 with TRBJ1-1; D is perhaps TRBD1 (6 bases). The CDR3 has 15 residues. CDR1 MNHEY and CDR2 SMNVEV come from the germline V gene (reference sequence). V lost 6 bases to trimming and J lost 2 bases, with 16 bases between them. The CDR3 coding sequence is TGTGCCAGCAGACTACTTAGGACAGCAAACACTGAAGCTTTCTTT. Protein product: CASRLLRTANTEAFF.

The chain joins TRBV18 to TRBJ1-2; TRBD1 matches 7 bases. Germline trimming cut 6 bases from V and 7 bases from J; bases unmatched to any gene: 8. CDR3 size: 13 residues. From germline, CDR1 is KGHSH and CDR2 LQKENI. The CDR3 nucleotides read TGTGCCAGCTCCCCCGACAGGGTTGGTGGCTACACCTTC. Protein sequence: CASSPDRVGGYTF.

This clone was seen only a few times. The chain links TRBV5-3 to TRBJ1-5; 9 bases align to TRBD1. TRBV5-3 is an open reading frame, and its role is uncertain. The CDR3 totals 20 residues. Unmatched junction bases numbered 13, after V lost 0 bases and J lost 0 bases. The CDR3 spells CARSLEPDRGDGYSNQPQHF. The CDR3 nucleotides read TGTGCCAGAAGCTTGGAACCGGACAGGGGCGATGGCTATAGCAATCAGCCCCAGCATTTT.

This chain connects TRBV19 to TRBJ1-2, with TRBD1 matching over 9 bases. The CDR3 is made up of 15 amino acids. V dropped 5 bases and J dropped 4; count of bases not matched to a gene: 8. The germline V gene has CDR1 LNHDA and CDR2 SQIVND (reference sequence). The CDR3 region has the DNA TGTGCCAGTAGTCGGGAGACAGGGGGAGGCTATGGCTACACCTTC. This codes for CASSRETGGGYGYTF.

V gene TRBV7-2 combines with J gene TRBJ1-3; the D gene is possibly TRBD1 (6 bases). CDR1 and CDR2 from the germline V gene are SGHTA and FQGNSA. This CDR3 is built from 18 residues. Trimming took off 1 base at V and 0 bases at J, with 16 bases between the two ends. The chain's CDR3 is CASSLGYFGGHSGNTIYF. Here the CDR3 DNA reads TGTGCCAGCAGCTTAGGGTACTTCGGGGGGCACTCTGGAAACACCATATATTTT.

The chain employs TRBV28 and TRBJ1-1, with 7 nucleotides matching TRBD1. Losses at the gene ends were 5 bases for V and 11 bases for J; bases not matched to a gene: 5. Germline values: CDR1 MDHEN, CDR2 SYDVKM. This CDR3 has 11 residues. CDR3 sequence (DNA): TGTGCCAGCAGTACAGGGGTTGGGGCTTTCTTT. It codes for CASSTGVGAFF.

The rearrangement links TRBV30 to TRBJ2-5, with TRBD1 as a possible D gene (5 bases). V lost 1 base and J 2 bases, leaving 8 bases between the germline ends. The CDR3 sequence is 13 residues long. Germline values: CDR1 GTSNPN, CDR2 SVGIG (reference sequence). The CDR3 DNA is TGTGCCTGGAGTGGGACATATCAAGAGACCCAGTACTTC. Translation: CAWSGTYQETQYF. The variable domain in full, completed from reference TRBV30 and TRBJ2-5, reads SQTIHQWPATLVQPVGSPLSLECTVEGTSNPNLYWYRQAAGRGLQLLFYSVGIGQISSEVPQNLSASRPQDRQFILSSKKLLLSDSGFYLCAWSGTYQETQYFGPGTRLLVL.

The genes are TRBV11-1 and TRBJ2-3; 8 bases align to TRBD1. Germline V gives CDR1 SGHAT, CDR2 FQDESV (reference sequence). The CDR3 loop spans 17 amino acids. V gave up 5 bases and J gave up 3 bases; unmatched junction bases: 13. CDR3 DNA: TGTGCCAGCAGCCCGCCACCGTGGACAGGGCCGACAGATACGCAGTATTTT. Its protein product is CASSPPPWTGPTDTQYF.

The genes are TRBV18 and TRBJ1-1; D possibly corresponds to TRBD1 (5 bases). V was shortened by 3 bases and J by 1 base, with 9 bases between the two germline ends. This CDR3 is 14 amino acids long. Germline V CDR1 and CDR2: KGHSH, LQKENI. CDR3 in DNA: TGTGCCAGCTCACCTACGCAGGGGAACACTGAAGCTTTCTTT. Residues: CASSPTQGNTEAFF.

The chain employs TRBV28 and TRBJ1-1; D remains ambiguous. The CDR3 is made up of 17 amino acids. The ends were cut back, 1 base at V and 0 bases at J, with 15 bases in the middle. Germline V lookup: CDR1 MDHEN, CDR2 SYDVKM. CDR3 in amino acids: CASSLSPESPMNTEAFF. The CDR3 DNA sequence: TGTGCCAGCAGTTTATCTCCCGAGAGTCCGATGAACACTGAAGCTTTCTTT.

The rearrangement uses TRBV19 and TRBJ2-7; 8 nucleotides agree with TRBD2. V shed 3 bases and J 7 bases; nucleotides not matched to a gene: 14. Germline-derived CDR1 and CDR2 are LNHDA and SQIVND (reference sequence). The CDR3 is 16 residues long. The CDR3 DNA follows: TGTGCCAGTAGTATCTCCGGGGGTGTAGCGGGACAAGAGCAGTACTTC. Translating it yields CASSISGGVAGQEQYF.

The CDR3 loop is CASSPPGTGTRGNYGYTF. The CDR3 DNA reads as TGTGCCAGCAGCCCCCCTGGGACAGGGACCCGTGGAAACTATGGCTACACCTTC. V usage is TRBV11-2 and J usage is TRBJ1-2, with 9 bases aligning to TRBD1. Trimming at V came to 5 bases and at J to 2 bases, leaving 15 bases not matched to a gene. The CDR3 extends over 18 amino acids. Germline CDR1 reads SGHAT; CDR2 reads FQNNGV.

The rearrangement uses TRBV5-8 and TRBJ1-5; weak D call: TRBD1 (6 bases). Trimming took off 4 bases at V and 11 bases at J, with 19 bases between the two ends. CDR1 is SGHTS, CDR2 YDEGEE, per germline. This CDR3 region has 14 residues. CDR3: CASSPDRLPGAQHF. CDR3 coding DNA: TGTGCCAGCAGCCCCGACAGGCTCCCCGGAGCCCAGCATTTT.

The genes are TRBV27 and TRBJ2-5; 13 nucleotides match TRBD2. Looked up from germline, CDR1 is MNHEY and CDR2 is SMNVEV (reference sequence). The CDR3 loop spans 14 amino acids. The junction had 2 bases not matched to a gene; V was cut back by 5 bases and J by 5 bases. The chain's CDR3 is CASSILAGGETQYF. The CDR3 region has the DNA TGTGCCAGCAGTATACTAGCGGGAGGGGAGACCCAGTACTTC.

The rearrangement joins TRBV4-1 to TRBJ2-5; D is possibly TRBD1 (5 bases). Germline V gene data show CDR1 as MGHRA and CDR2 as YSYEKL. CDR3 length: 14 residues. Trimming pared 4 bases from V and 5 bases from J, leaving 14 bases between. The DNA for the CDR3 is TGCGCCAGCAGCCTAGAGACAGCCGGGGAGACCCAGTACTTC. This gives the protein CASSLETAGETQYF.